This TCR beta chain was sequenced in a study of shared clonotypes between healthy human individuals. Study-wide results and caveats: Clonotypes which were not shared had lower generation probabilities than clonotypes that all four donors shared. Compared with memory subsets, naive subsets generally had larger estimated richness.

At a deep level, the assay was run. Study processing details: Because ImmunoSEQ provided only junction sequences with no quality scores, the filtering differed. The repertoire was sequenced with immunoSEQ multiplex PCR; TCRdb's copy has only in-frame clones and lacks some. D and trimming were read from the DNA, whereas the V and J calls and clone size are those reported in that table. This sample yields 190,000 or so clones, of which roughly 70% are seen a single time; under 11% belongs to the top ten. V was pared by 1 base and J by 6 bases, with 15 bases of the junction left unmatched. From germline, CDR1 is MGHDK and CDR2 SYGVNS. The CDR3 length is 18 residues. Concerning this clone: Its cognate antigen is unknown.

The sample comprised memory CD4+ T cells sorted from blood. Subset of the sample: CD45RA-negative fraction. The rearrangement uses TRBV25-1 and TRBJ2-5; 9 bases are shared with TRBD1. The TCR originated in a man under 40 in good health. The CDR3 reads CASSEFQQQGAAGKTQYF. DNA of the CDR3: TGTGCCAGCAGTGAATTCCAACAACAGGGGGCCGCGGGAAAGACCCAGTACTTC.